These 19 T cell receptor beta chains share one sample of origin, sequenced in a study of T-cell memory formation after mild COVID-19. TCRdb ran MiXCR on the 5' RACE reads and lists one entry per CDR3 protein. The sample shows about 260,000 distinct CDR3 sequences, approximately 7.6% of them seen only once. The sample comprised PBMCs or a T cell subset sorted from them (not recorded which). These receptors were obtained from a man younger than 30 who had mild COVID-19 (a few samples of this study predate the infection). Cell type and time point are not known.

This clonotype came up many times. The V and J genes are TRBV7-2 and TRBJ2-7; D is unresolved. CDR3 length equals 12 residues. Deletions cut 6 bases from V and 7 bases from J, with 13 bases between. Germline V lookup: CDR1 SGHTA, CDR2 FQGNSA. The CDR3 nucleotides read TGTGCCAGCAGTTTTAGGCCTGAGGAGCAGTACTTC. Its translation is CASSFRPEEQYF.

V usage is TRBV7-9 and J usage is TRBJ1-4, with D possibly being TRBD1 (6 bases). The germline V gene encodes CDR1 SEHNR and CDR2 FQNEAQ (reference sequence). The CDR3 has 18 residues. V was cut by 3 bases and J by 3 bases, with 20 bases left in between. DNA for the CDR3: TGTGCCAGCAGCTTTGTTGGGGGCCCTTTCATGGCTAATGAAAAACTGTTTTTT. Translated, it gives CASSFVGGPFMANEKLFF.

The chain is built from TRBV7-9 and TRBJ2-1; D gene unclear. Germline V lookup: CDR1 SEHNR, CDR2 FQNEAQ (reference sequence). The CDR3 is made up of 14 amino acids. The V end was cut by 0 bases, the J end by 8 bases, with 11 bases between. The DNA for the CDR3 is TGTGCCAGCAGCTTAGCGCTAGGGCTTTATGAGCAGTTCTTC. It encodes CASSLALGLYEQFF. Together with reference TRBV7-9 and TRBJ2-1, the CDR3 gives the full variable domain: DTGVSQNPRHKITKRGQNVTFRCDPISEHNRLYWYRQTLGQGPEFLTYFQNEAQLEKSRLLSDRFSAERPKGSFSTLEIQRTEQGDSAMYLCASSLALGLYEQFFGPGTRLTVL.

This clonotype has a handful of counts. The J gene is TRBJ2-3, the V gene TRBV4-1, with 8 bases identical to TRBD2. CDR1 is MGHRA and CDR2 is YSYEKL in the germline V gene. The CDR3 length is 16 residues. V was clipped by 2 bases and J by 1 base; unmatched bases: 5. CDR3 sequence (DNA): TGCGCCAGCAGCCAACCCAGCGGGGGTCGCACAGATACGCAGTATTTT. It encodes CASSQPSGGRTDTQYF.

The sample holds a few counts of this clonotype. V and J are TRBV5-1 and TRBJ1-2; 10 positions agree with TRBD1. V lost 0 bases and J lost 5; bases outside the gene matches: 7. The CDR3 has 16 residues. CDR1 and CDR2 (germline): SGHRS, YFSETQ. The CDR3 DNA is TGCGCCAGCAGCTTGGTGGGCGGACAGGGGGTATATGGCTACACCTTC. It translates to CASSLVGGQGVYGYTF.

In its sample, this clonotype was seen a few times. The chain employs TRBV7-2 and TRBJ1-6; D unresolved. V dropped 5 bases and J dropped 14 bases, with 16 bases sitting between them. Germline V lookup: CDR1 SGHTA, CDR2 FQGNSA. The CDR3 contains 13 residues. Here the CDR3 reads CASSPAHLPALHF. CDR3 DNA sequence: TGTGCCAGCAGCCCAGCCCACCTGCCGGCCCTCCACTTT. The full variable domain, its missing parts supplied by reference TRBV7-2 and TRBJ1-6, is GAGVSQSPSNKVTEKGKDVELRCDPISGHTALYWYRQSLGQGLEFLIYFQGNSAPDKSGLPSDRFSAERTGGSVSTLTIQRTQQEDSAVYLCASSPAHLPALHFGNGTRLTVT.

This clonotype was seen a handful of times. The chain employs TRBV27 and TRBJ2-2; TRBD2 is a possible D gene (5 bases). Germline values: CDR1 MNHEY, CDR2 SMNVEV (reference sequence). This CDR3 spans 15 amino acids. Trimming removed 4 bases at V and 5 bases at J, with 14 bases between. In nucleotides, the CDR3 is TGTGCCAGCAGTTCGGCCGGGGAAGGAACCGGGGAGCTGTTTTTT. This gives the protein CASSSAGEGTGELFF.

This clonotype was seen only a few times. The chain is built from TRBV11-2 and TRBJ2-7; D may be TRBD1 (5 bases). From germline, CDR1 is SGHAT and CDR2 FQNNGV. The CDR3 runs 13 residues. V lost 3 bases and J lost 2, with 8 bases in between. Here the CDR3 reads CASSFGAPYEQYV. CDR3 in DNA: TGTGCCAGCAGCTTTGGGGCCCCCTACGAGCAGTACGTC.

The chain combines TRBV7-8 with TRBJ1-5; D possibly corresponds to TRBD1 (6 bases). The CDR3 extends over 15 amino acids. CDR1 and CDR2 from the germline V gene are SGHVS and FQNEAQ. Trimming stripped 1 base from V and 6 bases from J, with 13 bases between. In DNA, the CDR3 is TGTGCCAGCAGCTTAGGGGGGCTAAGTGGTCAGCCCCAGCATTTT. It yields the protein CASSLGGLSGQPQHF.

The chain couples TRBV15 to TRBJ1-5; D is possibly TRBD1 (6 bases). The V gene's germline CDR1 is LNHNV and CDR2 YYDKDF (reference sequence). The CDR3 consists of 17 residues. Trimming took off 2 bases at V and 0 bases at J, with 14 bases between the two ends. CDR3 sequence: CATSRNFRTDSNQPQHF. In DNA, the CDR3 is TGTGCCACCAGCAGAAATTTTCGGACAGATAGCAATCAGCCCCAGCATTTT.

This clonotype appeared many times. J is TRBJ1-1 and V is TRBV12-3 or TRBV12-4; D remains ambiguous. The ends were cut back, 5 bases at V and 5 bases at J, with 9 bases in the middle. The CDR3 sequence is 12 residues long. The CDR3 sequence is CASSPLRTEAFF. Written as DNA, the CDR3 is TGTGCCAGCAGTCCCCTTCGGACTGAAGCTTTCTTT.

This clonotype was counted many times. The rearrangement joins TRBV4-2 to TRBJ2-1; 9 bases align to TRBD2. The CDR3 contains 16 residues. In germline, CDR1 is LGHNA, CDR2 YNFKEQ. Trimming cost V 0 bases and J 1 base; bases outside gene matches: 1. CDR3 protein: CASSQDTSGSYNEQFF. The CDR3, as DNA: TGTGCCAGCAGCCAAGATACTAGCGGGTCCTACAATGAGCAGTTCTTC.

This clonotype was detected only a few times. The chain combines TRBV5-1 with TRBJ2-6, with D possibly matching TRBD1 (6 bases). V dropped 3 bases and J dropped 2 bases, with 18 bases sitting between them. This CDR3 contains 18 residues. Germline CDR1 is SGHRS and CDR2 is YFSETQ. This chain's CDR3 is CASSSVSLGAAGANVLTF. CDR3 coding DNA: TGCGCCAGCAGCTCAGTGTCCCTGGGGGCGGCTGGGGCCAACGTCCTGACTTTC.

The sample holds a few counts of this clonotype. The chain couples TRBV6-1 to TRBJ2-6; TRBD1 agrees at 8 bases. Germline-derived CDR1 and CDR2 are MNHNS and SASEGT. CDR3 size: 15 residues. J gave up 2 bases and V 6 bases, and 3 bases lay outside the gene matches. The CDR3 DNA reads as TGTGCCAGCAGAGAGACAGGGGCTGGGGCCAACGTCCTGACTTTC. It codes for CASRETGAGANVLTF.

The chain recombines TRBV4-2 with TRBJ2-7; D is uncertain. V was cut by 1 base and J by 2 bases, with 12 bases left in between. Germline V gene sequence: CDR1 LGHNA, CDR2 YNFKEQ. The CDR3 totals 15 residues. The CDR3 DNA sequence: TGTGCCAGCAGCCAAGGCGCCCCGGTCCCCTACGAGCAGTACTTC. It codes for CASSQGAPVPYEQYF.

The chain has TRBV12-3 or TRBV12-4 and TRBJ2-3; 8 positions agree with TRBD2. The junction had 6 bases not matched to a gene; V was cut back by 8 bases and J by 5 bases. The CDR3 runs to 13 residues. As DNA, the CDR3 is TGTGCCAGCCGCTACGGGGGGGGAGATACGCAGTATTTT. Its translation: CASRYGGGDTQYF.

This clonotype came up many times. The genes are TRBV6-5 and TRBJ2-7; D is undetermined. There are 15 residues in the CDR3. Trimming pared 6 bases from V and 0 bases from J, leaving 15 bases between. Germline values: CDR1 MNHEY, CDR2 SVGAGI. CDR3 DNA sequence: TGTGCCAGCAGCCGGGCTGGACGGAGCTCCTACGAGCAGTACTTC. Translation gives CASSRAGRSSYEQYF.

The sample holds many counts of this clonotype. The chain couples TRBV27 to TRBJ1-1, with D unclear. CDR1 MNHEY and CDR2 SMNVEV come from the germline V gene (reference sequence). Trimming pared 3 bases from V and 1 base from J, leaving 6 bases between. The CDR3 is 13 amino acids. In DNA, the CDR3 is TGTGCCAGCAGTTTGATGTCGAACACTGAAGCTTTCTTT. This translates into CASSLMSNTEAFF.

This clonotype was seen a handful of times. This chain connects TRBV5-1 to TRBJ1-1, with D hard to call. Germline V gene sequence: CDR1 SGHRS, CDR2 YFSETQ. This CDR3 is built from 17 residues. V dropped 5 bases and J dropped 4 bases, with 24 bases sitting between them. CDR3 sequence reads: CASRRSQDIRLATEAFF. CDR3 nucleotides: TGCGCCAGCAGGAGGTCACAAGACATAAGACTGGCCACTGAAGCTTTCTTT.